One and the same sample provided the 29 T cell receptor beta chains below, sequenced in a study of blood T cell repertoires in COVID-19 (dated by TCRdb to 2018 to 2021). Preparation of the library involved the immunoSEQ multiplex PCR assay. In TCRdb, the immuneACCESS table is reduced to in-frame sequences with V and J assigned. These tables do not hold every clone; where another copy was compared, an unresolved V gene accounts for under half, and the others remain unexplained. Within this sample are roughly 92,000 clones, with 86% of them counted one time only. Approximately 10% of the sample belongs to the ten largest clones. Material for sequencing was peripheral blood. The source is a man aged 45-65 years with acute or convalescent COVID-19.

The chain joins TRBV24-1 to TRBJ2-5; 13 bases are shared with TRBD2. This CDR3 has 17 residues. After removal of 3 bases from V and 0 bases from J, the junction contained 3 bases not matched to a gene. Germline-derived CDR1 and CDR2 are KGHDR and SFDVKD. The CDR3 loop is CATSDQTSGRHQETQYF. DNA for the CDR3: TGTGCCACCAGTGATCAGACTAGCGGGAGGCACCAAGAGACCCAGTACTTC.

The chain is built from TRBV19 and TRBJ1-6; D gene uncertain. Trimming took off 3 bases at V and 0 bases at J, with 9 bases between the two ends. Germline V gene sequence: CDR1 LNHDA, CDR2 SQIVND (reference sequence). The CDR3 consists of 16 residues. The CDR3 region is CASSISGSSYNSPLHF. The CDR3 region has the DNA TGTGCCAGTAGTATTTCGGGGAGCTCCTATAATTCACCCCTCCACTTT.

The V gene is TRBV27, the J gene TRBJ1-2; no clear D. Trimming took off 3 bases at V and 8 bases at J, with 13 bases between the two ends. The CDR3 contains 13 residues. Looked up from germline, CDR1 is MNHEY and CDR2 is SMNVEV (reference sequence). In DNA, the CDR3 is TGTGCCAGCAGTTTTAATTCAGGTACCGGCTACACCTTC. Translating it yields CASSFNSGTGYTF.

As to this clone: A read error may account for a junction end that differs from germline. This rearrangement joins TRBV5-1 to TRBJ1-6; the match to TRBD1 covers 7 bases. Looked up from germline, CDR1 is SGHRS and CDR2 is YFSETQ. The CDR3 is 16 residues long. CDR3 in amino acids: CASSRGTGTANSSLHF. CDR3 nucleotide sequence: TGCGCCAGCAGCCGGGGGACCGGGACAGCGAATTCATCCCTCCACTTT. The full variable domain, with the rest looked up from reference TRBV5-1 and TRBJ1-6, is KAGVTQTPRYLIKTRGQQVTLSCSPISGHRSVSWYQQTPGQGLQFLFEYFSETQRNKGNFPGRFSGRQFSNSRSEMNVSTLELGDSALYLCASSRGTGTANSSLHFGNGTRLTVT.

The chain uses TRBV24-1 and TRBJ2-5; 8 positions match TRBD1. V was clipped by 5 bases and J by 1 base; unmatched bases: 2. The CDR3 runs to 14 residues. Germline loops: CDR1 KGHDR, CDR2 SFDVKD. CDR3: CATSGGTGQETQYF. The CDR3 DNA reads as TGTGCCACCAGTGGTGGGACAGGCCAAGAGACCCAGTACTTC.

The CDR3 region is CASTSRSRGNEQYF. CDR3 nucleotides: TGTGCCAGCACTAGTAGGTCCCGAGGCAACGAGCAGTACTTC. V gene TRBV28 combines with J gene TRBJ2-7; D is unresolved. V shed 7 bases and J shed 5 bases, with 18 bases lying between them. Germline V lookup: CDR1 MDHEN, CDR2 SYDVKM. This CDR3 is 14 amino acids long. The whole variable domain, remainder taken from reference TRBV28 and TRBJ2-7, is DVKVTQSSRYLVKRTGEKVFLECVQDMDHENMFWYRQDPGLGLRLIYFSYDVKMKEKGDIPEGYSVSREKKERFSLILESASTNQTSMYLCASTSRSRGNEQYFGPGTRLTVT.

Comment on this clone: Additional DNA sequences in this sample encode the identical CDR3. This chain joins TRBV5-1 and TRBJ1-1; perhaps TRBD1 as D (6 bases). V lost 3 bases, J lost 2 bases, and 11 bases lay in between. Germline V lookup: CDR1 SGHRS, CDR2 YFSETQ. The CDR3 is made up of 14 amino acids. Written as DNA, the CDR3 is TGCGCCAGCAGCTCCCGGACAGCTAACACTGAAGCTTTCTTT. As protein: CASSSRTANTEAFF.

As DNA, the CDR3 is TGCAGCGCCAGACAGGGGGCAGGAAGTAGGGCTGAAGCTTTCTTT. Its protein product is CSARQGAGSRAEAFF. The rearrangement links TRBV29-1 to TRBJ1-1, with 10 bases aligning to TRBD1. The V gene end was trimmed by 7 bases and the J gene end by 6 bases; junction bases not matched to a gene: 14. The CDR3 covers 15 residues. Germline lookup yields CDR1 SQVTM and CDR2 ANQGSEA.

The count of this clone is one. The chain is built from TRBV30 and TRBJ2-5; tentative D call: TRBD2 (6 bases). The V and J ends lost 4 bases and 0 bases respectively, with 9 bases between them. CDR1 and CDR2 from the germline V gene are GTSNPN and SVGIG (reference sequence). The CDR3 spans 13 residues. Here the CDR3 DNA reads TGTGCCTGGAAAGCGGGTTACCAAGAGACCCAGTACTTC. Its translation: CAWKAGYQETQYF.

The rearrangement joins TRBV5-8 to TRBJ2-7, with D perhaps TRBD2 (6 bases). This CDR3 contains 15 residues. Trimming cost V 2 bases and J 0 bases, with 12 bases left between them. Germline values: CDR1 SGHTS, CDR2 YDEGEE. CDR3 sequence: CASSFKEGISYEQYF. DNA of the CDR3: TGTGCCAGCAGCTTTAAGGAGGGGATCTCCTACGAGCAGTACTTC.

The chain has TRBV5-1 and TRBJ2-1; 9 bases are a match to TRBD2. Unmatched junction bases numbered 8, after V lost 0 bases and J lost 7 bases. Germline CDR1 and CDR2: SGHRS and YFSETQ. This CDR3 is built from 16 residues. CDR3 in amino acids: CASSLAGGRAVNEQFF. CDR3 sequence (DNA): TGCGCCAGCAGCTTGGCCGGCGGGAGGGCCGTGAATGAGCAGTTCTTC.

The CDR3 DNA follows: TGTGCCAGCAGTTACGGGAGCAATCAGCCCCAGCATTTT. This codes for CASSYGSNQPQHF. The genes are TRBV12-3 or TRBV12-4 and TRBJ1-5, with D unresolved. V lost 4 bases to trimming and J lost 1 base, with 5 bases between them. The CDR3 is 13 residues long.

As regards this clone: Other DNA sequences within the sample encode an identical CDR3. This CDR3 is CASSWGLPNEQFF. CDR3 nucleotides: TGTGCCAGCAGCTGGGGACTCCCAAATGAGCAGTTCTTC. The V and J genes are TRBV7-2 and TRBJ2-1, with D perhaps matching TRBD2 (6 bases). Germline CDR1 is SGHTA and CDR2 is FQGNSA. V was pared by 4 bases and J by 7 bases, with 11 bases between. The CDR3 extends over 13 amino acids.

This rearrangement joins TRBV2 to TRBJ2-2; 12 bases align to TRBD2. The CDR3 is 19 amino acids. Germline assignment: CDR1 SNHLY and CDR2 FYNNEI. V shed 4 bases, J shed 4 bases, and the junction held 13 bases outside the gene matches. The CDR3 DNA reads TGTGCCAGCAGTGGGCCAGCGACTAGCGGGGGCCTGGCCACCGGGGAGCTGTTTTTT. Encoded protein: CASSGPATSGGLATGELFF.

The chain joins TRBV5-1 to TRBJ2-1; D is perhaps TRBD1 (5 bases). Per the germline V gene, CDR1 is SGHRS and CDR2 is YFSETQ. The CDR3 runs 14 residues. Deletions cut 0 bases from V and 2 bases from J, with 6 bases between. The CDR3 DNA is TGCGCCAGCAGCTTGGAGGGGCCCTACAATGAGCAGTTCTTC. Translation: CASSLEGPYNEQFF.

CDR3 in amino acids: CASSERQGWNF. DNA for the CDR3: TGTGCCAGCAGCGAGAGACAGGGATGGAACTTC. The gene calls are TRBV21-1 and TRBJ2-7; the D call TRBD1 from the table was never checked on the DNA. TRBV21-1 is described as a pseudogene. The CDR3 totals 11 residues.

V is TRBV9 and J is TRBJ2-5; the D gene is possibly TRBD2 (6 bases). The CDR3 is 15 amino acids. V gave up 0 bases and J gave up 4 bases, with 13 bases separating them. Germline CDR1 and CDR2: SGDLS and YYNGEE. For the CDR3, the DNA is TGTGCCAGCAGCGTAGTGGGACTGCAGGGAGAGACCCAGTACTTC. Translated: CASSVVGLQGETQYF.

The CDR3 reads CASSYVQTNYGYTF. DNA of the CDR3: TGTGCCAGCAGTTACGTACAGACTAACTATGGCTACACCTTC. This rearrangement joins TRBV6-5 to TRBJ1-2, with D uncertain. CDR1 and CDR2 (germline): MNHEY, SVGAGI. V lost 2 bases, J lost 0 bases, and 7 bases lay in between. This CDR3 is 14 amino acids long.

J is TRBJ2-2 and V is TRBV19; 9 bases fit TRBD2. Looked up from germline, CDR1 is LNHDA and CDR2 is SQIVND (reference sequence). This CDR3 spans 14 amino acids. After removal of 6 bases from V and 4 bases from J, the junction contained 3 bases not matched to a gene. CDR3 DNA: TGTGCCAGTAGAACTAGCGGGTCCACCGGGGAGCTGTTTTTT. The encoded protein is CASRTSGSTGELFF.

The V call is TRBV27, the J call TRBJ1-5; a possible D gene is TRBD1 (5 bases). V shed 2 bases and J shed 1 base, with 12 bases lying between them. The CDR3 loop spans 16 amino acids. Germline V CDR1 and CDR2: MNHEY, SMNVEV (reference sequence). The CDR3 is CASSLDGGLSNQPQHF. As DNA, the CDR3 is TGTGCCAGCAGTTTAGACGGGGGTTTGAGCAATCAGCCCCAGCATTTT.

The V gene is TRBV11-2, the J gene TRBJ2-1, with D tentatively TRBD1 (5 bases). V dropped 3 bases and J dropped 3 bases, with 15 bases sitting between them. The CDR3 runs 16 residues. Germline CDR1 is SGHAT and CDR2 is FQNNGV. The CDR3 sequence: CASSFLSQGFYNEQFF. The DNA for the CDR3 is TGTGCCAGCAGCTTTCTCTCCCAGGGCTTCTACAATGAGCAGTTCTTC.

The genes are TRBV19 and TRBJ1-3; D is unresolved. CDR3 length equals 15 residues. Germline CDR1 LNHDA, CDR2 SQIVND (reference sequence). The V and J ends lost 2 bases and 1 base respectively, with 9 bases between them. CDR3 loop: CASSIKLASGNTIYF. The DNA for the CDR3 is TGTGCCAGTAGTATAAAGTTAGCATCTGGAAACACCATATATTTT.

The V and J genes are TRBV10-1 and TRBJ2-1, with 15 bases aligning to TRBD2. The V gene's germline CDR1 is WNHNN and CDR2 SYGVQD (reference sequence). V gave up 4 bases and J gave up 9 bases; unmatched junction bases: 4. This CDR3 region has 15 residues. The CDR3 region is CASSGGLAGGFEQFF. The CDR3 DNA is TGCGCCAGCAGTGGGGGACTAGCGGGAGGCTTTGAGCAGTTCTTC.

V and J are TRBV5-4 and TRBJ2-1, with D perhaps TRBD1 (6 bases). Deletions cut 4 bases from V and 4 bases from J, with 18 bases between. Germline V gene lookup returns CDR1 SGHNT and CDR2 YYREEE (reference sequence). The CDR3 has 16 amino acids. This CDR3 is CASSPATGFLYNEQFF. The CDR3 DNA is TGTGCCAGCAGCCCCGCGACAGGTTTTCTATACAATGAGCAGTTCTTC.

The rearrangement links TRBV11-2 to TRBJ2-3, with 11 positions matching TRBD2. Looked up from germline, CDR1 is SGHAT and CDR2 is FQNNGV. The V gene end was trimmed by 5 bases and the J gene end by 7 bases; junction bases not matched to a gene: 11. The CDR3 is 16 residues long. CDR3 bases: TGTGCCAGCAGCCCTGGGGCTGGACTAGCGGGCTATACGCAGTATTTT. Residues: CASSPGAGLAGYTQYF.

The chain joins TRBV30 to TRBJ1-2; D may be TRBD1 (6 bases). Trimming removed 7 bases from V and 6 bases from J, with 12 bases in between. This CDR3 spans 11 amino acids. Germline CDR1 GTSNPN, CDR2 SVGIG (reference sequence). In DNA form, the CDR3 reads TGTGCCTCCCAGGGGAGGGATGGCTACACCTTC. It translates to CASQGRDGYTF.

The V and J genes are TRBV7-6 and TRBJ2-3, with a weak D call TRBD2 (6 bases). V gave up 1 base and J gave up 0 bases, with 14 bases separating them. Germline lookup yields CDR1 SGHVS and CDR2 FNYEAQ. This CDR3 is built from 17 residues. The CDR3 DNA follows: TGTGCCAGCAGCTTAGGTGTTAGCGGCAGTAGCACAGATACGCAGTATTTT. It specifies CASSLGVSGSSTDTQYF.

The gene calls are TRBV7-2 and TRBJ1-2; D is undetermined. The ends were cut back, 3 bases at V and 6 bases at J, with 8 bases in the middle. From germline, CDR1 is SGHTA and CDR2 FQGNSA. CDR3 length: 12 amino acids. The CDR3: CASSFLRNGYTF. As DNA, the CDR3 is TGTGCCAGCAGCTTCTTGAGGAATGGCTACACCTTC. The variable domain in full, completed from reference TRBV7-2 and TRBJ1-2, reads GAGVSQSPSNKVTEKGKDVELRCDPISGHTALYWYRQSLGQGLEFLIYFQGNSAPDKSGLPSDRFSAERTGGSVSTLTIQRTQQEDSAVYLCASSFLRNGYTFGSGTRLTVV.

The chain combines TRBV4-1 with TRBJ2-5; possibly TRBD1 for D (6 bases). V was trimmed by 1 base and J by 5 bases, leaving 14 bases between them. Per germline, CDR1 MGHRA and CDR2 YSYEKL. The CDR3 spans 15 residues. DNA for the CDR3: TGCGCCAGCAGCCAAGGGACAGCAACGGGGGAGACCCAGTACTTC. Translating gives CASSQGTATGETQYF.